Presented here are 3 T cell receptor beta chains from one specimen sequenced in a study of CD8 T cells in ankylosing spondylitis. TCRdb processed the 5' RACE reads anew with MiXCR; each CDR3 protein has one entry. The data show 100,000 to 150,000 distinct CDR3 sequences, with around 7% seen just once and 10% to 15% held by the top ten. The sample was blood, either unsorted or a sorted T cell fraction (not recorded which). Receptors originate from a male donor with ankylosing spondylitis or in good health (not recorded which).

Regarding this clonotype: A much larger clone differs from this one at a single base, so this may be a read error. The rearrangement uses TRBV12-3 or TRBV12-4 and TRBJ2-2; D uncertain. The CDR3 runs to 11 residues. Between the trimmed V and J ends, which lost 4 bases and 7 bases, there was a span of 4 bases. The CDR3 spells CASSWSGELFF. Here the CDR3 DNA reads TGTGCCAGCAGTTGGAGCGGGGAGCTGTTTTTT.

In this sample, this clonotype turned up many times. The chain's CDR3 is CASSLAWASNEQFF. The CDR3 bases are TGTGCCAGCAGCTTAGCGTGGGCTAGCAATGAGCAGTTCTTC. The chain is built from TRBV7-2 and TRBJ2-1, with no clear D. The germline CDR1 and CDR2 sequences are SGHTA and FQGNSA. V was cut by 0 bases and J by 6 bases, with 9 bases left in between. The CDR3 runs 14 residues. The variable domain in full, completed from reference TRBV7-2 and TRBJ2-1, reads GAGVSQSPSNKVTEKGKDVELRCDPISGHTALYWYRQSLGQGLEFLIYFQGNSAPDKSGLPSDRFSAERTGGSVSTLTIQRTQQEDSAVYLCASSLAWASNEQFFGPGTRLTVL.

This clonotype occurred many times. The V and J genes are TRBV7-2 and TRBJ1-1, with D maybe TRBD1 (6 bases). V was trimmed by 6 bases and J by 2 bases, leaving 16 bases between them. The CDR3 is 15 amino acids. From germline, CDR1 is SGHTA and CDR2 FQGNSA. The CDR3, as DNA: TGTGCCAGCAGTTTTGACAGGTCTCCTAACACTGAAGCTTTCTTT. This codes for CASSFDRSPNTEAFF.